This TCR beta chain was captured by sequencing in a study of blood T cell repertoires in COVID-19. Study as a whole: Spain, Italy and the United States supplied samples that represented acute and convalescent COVID-19. PBMCs, B-cell-depleted T cells, or T cells were the source of the cDNA or gDNA that made up the material.

The length of the CDR3 is 16 residues. Trimming removed 2 bases from V and 4 bases from J; junction bases left unmatched: 5. Germline V lookup: CDR1 MGHRA, CDR2 YSYEKL. In the authors' methods: Reference gene primer amplification in the assay estimated nucleated cell counts. Generated by immunoSEQ multiplex PCR, the TCRdb table keeps only in-frame clones and is missing some. V and J calls and clone size follow that table, whereas D and trimming were derived from the DNA. Of 200,000 to 250,000 clones listed, 75% to 85% are singletons. This TCR was sampled from a man in his fifties or sixties with active or convalescent COVID-19. Specimen: peripheral blood. The chain combines TRBV4-1 with TRBJ2-1; the match to TRBD2 covers 10 bases. DNA for the CDR3: TGCGCCAGCAGCCAAACCTTAGCGGGGGGTTACAATGAGCAGTTCTTC. It translates to CASSQTLAGGYNEQFF.